This paragraph reports one T cell receptor beta chain. Antigen unknown. V lost 1 base to trimming and J lost 11 bases, with 11 bases between them. Germline V gene sequence: CDR1 KGHSH, CDR2 LQKENI. The CDR3 length is 12 residues. The data originate from a study of T cell responses to AZD1222 COVID-19 vaccine. Second-dose groups at about 4 or about 12 weeks were pooled. Overall study findings and caveats: A reported finding is that nearly half of spike-specific TCRs target unmutated variant regions. White British people made up most donors, females outnumbered males, and clonal diversity was possibly underestimated.

Profiled with immunoSEQ multiplex PCR; TCRdb holds only in-frame clones, not every one. The repertoire holds approximately 170,000 clones, with around nine tenths as singletons. Sequences were derived from peripheral blood, sampled 28 days after the second AZD1222 dose. This sequence originates from an adult who received the AZD1222 COVID-19 vaccine. The chain links TRBV18 to TRBJ1-2, with TRBD1 as a possible D gene (5 bases). CDR3 region: CASSPQTEAYTF. The CDR3 DNA sequence: TGTGCCAGCTCACCACAGACAGAAGCATACACCTTC.